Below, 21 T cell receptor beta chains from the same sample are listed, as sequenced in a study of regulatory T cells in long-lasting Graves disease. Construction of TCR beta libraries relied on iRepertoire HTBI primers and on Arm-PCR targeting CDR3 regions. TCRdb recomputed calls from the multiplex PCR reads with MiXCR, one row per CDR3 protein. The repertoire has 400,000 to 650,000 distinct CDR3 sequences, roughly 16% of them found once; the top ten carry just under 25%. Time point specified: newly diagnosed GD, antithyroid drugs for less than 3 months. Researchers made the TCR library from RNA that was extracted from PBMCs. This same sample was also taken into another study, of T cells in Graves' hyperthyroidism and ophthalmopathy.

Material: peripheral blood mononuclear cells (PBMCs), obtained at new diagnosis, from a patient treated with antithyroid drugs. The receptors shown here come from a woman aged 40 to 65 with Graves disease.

The CDR3 is CASSLEMRGGRDTQYF. The CDR3 nucleotides read TGTGCCAGCAGCTTAGAGATGCGGGGGGGCAGAGATACGCAGTATTTT. This sequence joins TRBV7-2 and TRBJ2-3; 9 nucleotides line up with TRBD2. CDR1 is SGHTA and CDR2 is FQGNSA in the germline V gene. J gave up 5 bases and V 1 base, and 7 bases lay outside the gene matches. The CDR3 runs to 16 residues.

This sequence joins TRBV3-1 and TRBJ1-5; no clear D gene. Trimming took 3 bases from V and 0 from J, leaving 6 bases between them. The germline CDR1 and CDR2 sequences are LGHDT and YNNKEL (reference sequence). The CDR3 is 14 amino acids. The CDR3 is CASSQLNSNQPQHF. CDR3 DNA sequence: TGTGCCAGCAGCCAGTTAAATAGCAATCAGCCCCAGCATTTT.

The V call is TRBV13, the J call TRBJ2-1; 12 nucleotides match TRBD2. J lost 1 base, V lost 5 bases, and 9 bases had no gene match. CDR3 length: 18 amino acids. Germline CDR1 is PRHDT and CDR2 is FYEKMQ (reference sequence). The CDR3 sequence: CASSQRATSGGSYNEQFF. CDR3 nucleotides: TGTGCCAGCAGCCAGAGGGCGACTAGCGGGGGATCCTACAATGAGCAGTTCTTC.

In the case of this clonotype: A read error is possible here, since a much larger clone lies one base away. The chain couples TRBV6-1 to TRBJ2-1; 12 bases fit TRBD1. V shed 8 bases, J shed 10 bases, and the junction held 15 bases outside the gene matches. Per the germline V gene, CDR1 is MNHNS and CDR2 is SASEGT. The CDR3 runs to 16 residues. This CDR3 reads CASGFLPGTGGYEQFF. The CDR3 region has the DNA TGTGCCAGCGGATTCCTTCCCGGGACAGGGGGCTACGAGCAGTTCTTC.

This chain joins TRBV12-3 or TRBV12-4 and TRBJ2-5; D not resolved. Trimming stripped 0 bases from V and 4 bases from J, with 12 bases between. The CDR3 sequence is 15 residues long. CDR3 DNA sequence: TGTGCCAGCAGTTTAGCGTACGGCCAACTAGAGACCCAGTACTTC. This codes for CASSLAYGQLETQYF.

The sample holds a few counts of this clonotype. The CDR3 here is CASSLIGSRAFF. CDR3 DNA: TGTGCCAGCAGCCTAATAGGGTCTAGGGCTTTCTTT. The chain recombines TRBV7-2 with TRBJ1-1, with D uncertain. CDR3 length: 12 residues. The germline gives CDR1 SGHTA, CDR2 FQGNSA. With 5 bases removed from V and 11 bases from J, the gap between germline ends came to 15 bases.

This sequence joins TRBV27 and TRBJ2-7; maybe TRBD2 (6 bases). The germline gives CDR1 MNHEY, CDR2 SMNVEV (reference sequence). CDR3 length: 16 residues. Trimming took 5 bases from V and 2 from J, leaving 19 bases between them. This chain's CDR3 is CASSVPPRDFAYEQYF. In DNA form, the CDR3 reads TGTGCCAGCAGTGTCCCACCCCGGGACTTTGCCTACGAGCAGTACTTC.

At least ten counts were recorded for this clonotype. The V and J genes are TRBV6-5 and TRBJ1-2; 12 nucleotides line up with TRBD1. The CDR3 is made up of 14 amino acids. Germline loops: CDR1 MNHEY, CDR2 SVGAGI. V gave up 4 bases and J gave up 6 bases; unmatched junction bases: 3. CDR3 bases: TGTGCCAGCAGTTGGGACAGGGGGCGGGATGGCTACACCTTC. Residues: CASSWDRGRDGYTF.

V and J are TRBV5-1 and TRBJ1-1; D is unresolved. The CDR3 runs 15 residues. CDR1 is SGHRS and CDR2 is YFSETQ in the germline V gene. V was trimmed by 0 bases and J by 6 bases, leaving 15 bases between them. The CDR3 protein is CASSLEGRFEAEAFF. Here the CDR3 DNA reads TGCGCCAGCAGCTTGGAGGGCAGGTTTGAGGCTGAAGCTTTCTTT.

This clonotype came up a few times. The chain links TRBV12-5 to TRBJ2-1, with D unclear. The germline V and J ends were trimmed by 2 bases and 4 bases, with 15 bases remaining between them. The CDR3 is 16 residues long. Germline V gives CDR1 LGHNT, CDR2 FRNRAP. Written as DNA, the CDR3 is TGTGCTAGTGGTTTGCCAGGCGAGCTCGGATACAATGAGCAGTTCTTC. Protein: CASGLPGELGYNEQFF.

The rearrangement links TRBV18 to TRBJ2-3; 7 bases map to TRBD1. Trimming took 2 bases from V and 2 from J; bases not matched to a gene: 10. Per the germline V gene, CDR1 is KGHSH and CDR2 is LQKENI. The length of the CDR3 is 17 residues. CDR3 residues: CASSPGTEGAPTDTQYF. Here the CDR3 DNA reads TGTGCCAGCTCACCAGGGACCGAGGGGGCCCCCACAGATACGCAGTATTTT.

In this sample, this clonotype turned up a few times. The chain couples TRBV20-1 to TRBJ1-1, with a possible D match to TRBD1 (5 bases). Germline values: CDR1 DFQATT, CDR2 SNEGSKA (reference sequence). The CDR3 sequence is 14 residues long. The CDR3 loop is CSARRLQGNTEAFF. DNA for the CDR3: TGCAGCGCCCGAAGGTTGCAGGGGAACACTGAAGCTTTCTTT.

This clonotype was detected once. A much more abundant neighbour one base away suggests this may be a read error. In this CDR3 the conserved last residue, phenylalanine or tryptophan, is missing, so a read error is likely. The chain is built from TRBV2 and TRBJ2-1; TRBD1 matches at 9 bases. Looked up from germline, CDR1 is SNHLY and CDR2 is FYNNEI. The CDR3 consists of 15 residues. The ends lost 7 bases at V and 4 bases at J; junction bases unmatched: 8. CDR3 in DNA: TGTGCCAGCACCTTAACCGGGACAGGGTACAATGAGCAGTTCCTC. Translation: CASTLTGTGYNEQFL.

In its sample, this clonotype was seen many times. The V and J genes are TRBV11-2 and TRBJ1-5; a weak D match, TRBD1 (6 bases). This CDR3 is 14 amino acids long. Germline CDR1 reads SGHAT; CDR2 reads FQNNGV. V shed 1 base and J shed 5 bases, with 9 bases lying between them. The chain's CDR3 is CASSLGAGDQPQHF. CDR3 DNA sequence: TGTGCCAGCAGCTTAGGTGCAGGGGATCAGCCCCAGCATTTT.

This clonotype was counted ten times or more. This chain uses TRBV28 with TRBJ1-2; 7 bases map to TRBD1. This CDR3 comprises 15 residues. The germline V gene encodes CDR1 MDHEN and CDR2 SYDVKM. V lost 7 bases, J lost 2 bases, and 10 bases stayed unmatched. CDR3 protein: CASTLTGDSNYGYTF. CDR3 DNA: TGTGCCAGCACCCTCACAGGGGACTCGAACTATGGCTACACCTTC.

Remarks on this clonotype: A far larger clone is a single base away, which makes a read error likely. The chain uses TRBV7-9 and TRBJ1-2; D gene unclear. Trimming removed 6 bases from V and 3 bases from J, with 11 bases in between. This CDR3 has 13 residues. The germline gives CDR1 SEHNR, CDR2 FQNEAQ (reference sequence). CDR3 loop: CASRRNRDYGYTF. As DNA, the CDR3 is TGTGCCAGCAGGCGAAACCGGGACTATGGCTACACCTTC.

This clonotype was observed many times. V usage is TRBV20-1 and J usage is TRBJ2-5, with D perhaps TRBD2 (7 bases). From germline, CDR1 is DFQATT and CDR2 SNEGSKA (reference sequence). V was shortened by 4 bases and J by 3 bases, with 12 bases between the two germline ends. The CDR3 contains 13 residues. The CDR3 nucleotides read TGCAGTGCTATCCGGGGGGCCGAAGAGACCCAGTACTTC. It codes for CSAIRGAEETQYF.

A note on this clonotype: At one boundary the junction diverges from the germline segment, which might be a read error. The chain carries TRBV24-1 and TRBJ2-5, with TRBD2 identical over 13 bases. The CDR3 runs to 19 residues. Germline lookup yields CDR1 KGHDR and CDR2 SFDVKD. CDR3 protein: CATSDFRLAGGLNQENQYF. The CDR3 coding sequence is TGTGCCACCAGTGATTTTAGACTAGCGGGGGGTCTAAACCAAGAGAACCAGTACTTC.

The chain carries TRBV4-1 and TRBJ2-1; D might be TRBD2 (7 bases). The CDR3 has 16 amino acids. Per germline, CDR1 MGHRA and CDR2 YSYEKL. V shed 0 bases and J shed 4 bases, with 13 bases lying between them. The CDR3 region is CASSQDDGGPYNEQFF. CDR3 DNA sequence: TGCGCCAGCAGCCAAGATGACGGGGGGCCTTACAATGAGCAGTTCTTC.

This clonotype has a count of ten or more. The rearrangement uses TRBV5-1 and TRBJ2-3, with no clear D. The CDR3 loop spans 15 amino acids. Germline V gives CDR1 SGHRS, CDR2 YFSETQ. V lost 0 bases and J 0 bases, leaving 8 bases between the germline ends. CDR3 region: CASSLGSSSTDTQYF. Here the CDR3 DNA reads TGCGCCAGCAGCTTGGGTAGTTCCAGCACAGATACGCAGTATTTT.

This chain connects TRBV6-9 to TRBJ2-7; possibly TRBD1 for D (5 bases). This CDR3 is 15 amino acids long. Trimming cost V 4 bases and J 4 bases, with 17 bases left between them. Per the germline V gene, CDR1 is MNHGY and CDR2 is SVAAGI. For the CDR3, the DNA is TGTGCCAGCAGTTCCCCGGCAGGGAAAAGTTACGAGCAGTACTTC. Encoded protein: CASSSPAGKSYEQYF.